This T cell receptor beta chain stems from a study of CD8 T cells in ankylosing spondylitis. Study results and limitations: Past studies reported some motif variants in reactive arthritis synovial fluid and blood.

V shed 5 bases and J shed 4 bases, with 5 bases lying between them. Germline V CDR1 and CDR2: DFQATT, SNEGSKA (reference sequence). The CDR3 sequence is 10 residues long. In this sample, this clonotype turned up once. The antigen is undetermined. Libraries for TCR beta were made by quantitative 5'-RACE with molecular barcodes. TCRdb fed the 5' RACE reads into MiXCR, producing one record per CDR3 protein. The repertoire holds about 230,000 distinct CDR3 sequences, with 7% to 10% as singletons. The TCR comes from a female donor with ankylosing spondylitis or in good health (not recorded which). The chain combines TRBV20-1 with TRBJ2-5; unclear D gene. The specimen sequenced was blood, either unsorted or a sorted T cell fraction (not recorded which). The CDR3 coding sequence is TGCAGTGCTTTCCCAGAGACCCAGTACTTC. It translates to CSAFPETQYF.